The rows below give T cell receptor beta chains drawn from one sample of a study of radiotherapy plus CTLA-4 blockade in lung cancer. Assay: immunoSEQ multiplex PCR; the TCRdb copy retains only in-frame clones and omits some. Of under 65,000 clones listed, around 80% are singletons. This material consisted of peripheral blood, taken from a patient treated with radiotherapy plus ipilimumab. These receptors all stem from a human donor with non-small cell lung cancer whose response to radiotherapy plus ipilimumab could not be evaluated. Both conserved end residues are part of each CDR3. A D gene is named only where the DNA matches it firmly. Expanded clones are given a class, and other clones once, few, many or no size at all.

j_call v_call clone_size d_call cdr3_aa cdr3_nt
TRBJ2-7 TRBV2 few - CASTRYGSYEQYF TGTGCCAGCACTAGGTACGGCTCCTACGAGCAGTACTTC
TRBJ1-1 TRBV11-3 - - CASRFSLEAEAFF TGTGCCAGCAGGTTCTCCTTAGAGGCTGAAGCTTTCTTT
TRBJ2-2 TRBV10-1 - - CASSSRTSTGELFF TGCGCCAGCAGTAGTAGAACGAGCACCGGGGAGCTGTTTTTT
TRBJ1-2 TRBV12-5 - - CASGLVLGGYTF TGTGCTAGTGGTTTGGTACTCGGTGGCTACACCTTC
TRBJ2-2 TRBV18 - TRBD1 CASSLAGQGNTGELFF TGTGCCAGCTCACTGGCAGGACAGGGGAACACCGGGGAGCTGTTTTTT
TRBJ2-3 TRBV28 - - CASSLADSFDTQYF TGTGCCAGCAGTTTAGCAGATTCGTTTGATACGCAGTATTTT
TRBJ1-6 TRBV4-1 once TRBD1 CASSQQTGGFSPLHF TGCGCCAGCAGCCAGCAGACAGGGGGCTTTTCACCCCTCCACTTT
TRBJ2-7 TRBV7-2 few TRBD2 CASSFSGDYIYEQYF TGTGCCAGCAGCTTTTCCGGGGACTATATCTACGAGCAGTACTTC
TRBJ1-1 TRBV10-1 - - CASSESSAGDTEAFF TGCGCCAGCAGTGAGTCGTCGGCGGGGGACACTGAAGCTTTCTTT
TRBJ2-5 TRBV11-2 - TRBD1 CASSYRGRLGETQYF TGTGCCAGCAGCTACAGGGGGCGCTTGGGGGAGACCCAGTACTTC
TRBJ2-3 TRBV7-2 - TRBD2 CASSLGLAGGTDTQYF TGTGCCAGCAGCTTAGGACTAGCGGGGGGCACAGATACGCAGTATTTT
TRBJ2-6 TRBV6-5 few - CASSYSRGAGANVLTF TGTGCCAGCAGTTACTCTCGGGGGGCCGGGGCCAACGTCCTGACTTTC
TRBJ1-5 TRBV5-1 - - CASSLTGGNQPQHF TGCGCCAGCAGCTTGACGGGGGGCAATCAGCCCCAGCATTTT
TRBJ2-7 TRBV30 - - CALVGVMGIYEQYF TGTGCCCTGGTCGGGGTAATGGGGATCTACGAGCAGTACTTC
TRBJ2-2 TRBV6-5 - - CASISLPNTGELFF TGTGCCAGCATAAGCCTTCCGAACACCGGGGAGCTGTTTTTT
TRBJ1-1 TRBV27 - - CASSLSPLGGNTEAFF TGTGCCAGCAGTTTATCCCCGCTGGGGGGTAACACTGAAGCTTTCTTT
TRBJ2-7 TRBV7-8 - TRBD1 CASTGTALYEQYF TGTGCCAGTACCGGGACAGCTCTCTACGAGCAGTACTTC
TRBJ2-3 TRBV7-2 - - CASTQRSGGPPGTQYF TGTGCCAGCACCCAAAGGTCAGGGGGGCCCCCCGGTACGCAGTATTTT
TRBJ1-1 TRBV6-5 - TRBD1 CASSPGQGAFGAFF TGTGCCAGCAGCCCGGGACAGGGGGCGTTTGGAGCTTTCTTT
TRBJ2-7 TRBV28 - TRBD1 CASTGPGQGSYEQYF TGTGCCAGCACCGGGCCGGGACAGGGGTCCTACGAGCAGTACTTC
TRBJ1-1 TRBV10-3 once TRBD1 CAISEFPGTGGFAEAFF TGTGCCATCAGTGAGTTCCCCGGGACAGGGGGGTTCGCTGAAGCTTTCTTT
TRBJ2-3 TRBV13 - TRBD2 CASSLEGLAGFMNTQYF TGTGCCAGCAGCTTAGAAGGACTAGCGGGATTCATGAATACGCAGTATTTT
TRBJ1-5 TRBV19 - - CASQGYSNQPQHF TGTGCCAGTCAGGGGTATAGCAATCAGCCCCAGCATTTT
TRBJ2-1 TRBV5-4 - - CASSSAGGSPYNEQFF TGTGCCAGCAGCTCCGCGGGCGGGTCCCCCTACAATGAGCAGTTCTTC
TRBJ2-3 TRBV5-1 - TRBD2 CASSSTSDGDTQYF TGCGCCAGCAGCTCTACTAGCGATGGAGATACGCAGTATTTT
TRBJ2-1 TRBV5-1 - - CASASDSGEQFF TGCGCCAGCGCCTCGGACAGCGGTGAGCAGTTCTTC
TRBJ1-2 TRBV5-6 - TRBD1 CASSHYRGYGYTF TGTGCCAGCAGCCACTACAGGGGTTATGGCTACACCTTC
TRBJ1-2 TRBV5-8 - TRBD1 CASSLDRGYYGYTF TGTGCCAGCAGCTTGGACAGGGGGTACTATGGCTACACCTTC
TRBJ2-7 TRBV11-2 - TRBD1 CASSLAGGSSYEQYF TGTGCCAGCAGCTTGGCAGGGGGAAGCTCCTACGAGCAGTACTTC
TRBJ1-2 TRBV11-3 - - CASSSHRQTNYGYTF TGTGCCAGCAGCTCCCACCGACAGACTAACTATGGCTACACCTTC
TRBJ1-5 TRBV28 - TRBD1 CASRDRIPSPQHF TGTGCCAGCAGGGACAGGATCCCCTCGCCCCAGCATTTT
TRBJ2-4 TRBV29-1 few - CSVDAGWGAKNIQYF TGCAGCGTTGATGCAGGGTGGGGAGCCAAAAACATTCAGTACTTC
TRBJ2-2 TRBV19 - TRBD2 CASSLRTSGNTGELFF TGTGCCAGTAGTTTACGGACTAGCGGCAACACCGGGGAGCTGTTTTTT
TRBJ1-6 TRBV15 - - CATSRQGSPLHF TGTGCCACCAGCAGACAGGGTTCACCCCTCCACTTT
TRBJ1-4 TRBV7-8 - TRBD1 CASSPGQGGKLFF TGTGCCAGCAGCCCCGGACAGGGGGGAAAACTGTTTTTT
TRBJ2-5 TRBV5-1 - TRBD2 CASSLAGGWETQYF TGCGCCAGCAGCTTGGCGGGAGGTTGGGAGACCCAGTACTTC
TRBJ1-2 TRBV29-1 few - CSVAGGAGDSYGYTF TGCAGCGTAGCCGGGGGGGCAGGGGATTCCTATGGCTACACCTTC
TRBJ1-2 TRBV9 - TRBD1 CASSAGQGFYGYTF TGTGCCAGCAGCGCGGGACAGGGGTTCTATGGCTACACCTTC
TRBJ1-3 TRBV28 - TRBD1 CASSLWGQGTGNTIYF TGTGCCAGCAGTTTATGGGGACAGGGTACTGGAAACACCATATATTTT
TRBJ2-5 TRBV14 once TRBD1 CASSRNPGQGETQYF TGTGCCAGCAGCCGCAACCCGGGACAGGGGGAGACCCAGTACTTC
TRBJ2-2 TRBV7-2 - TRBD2 CASSLRVAGANTGELFF TGTGCCAGCAGCCTAAGGGTAGCGGGAGCGAACACCGGGGAGCTGTTTTTT
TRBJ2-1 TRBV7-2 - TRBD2 CASSLDLAGGSEQFF TGTGCCAGCAGCTTAGATCTAGCGGGAGGTTCTGAGCAGTTCTTC
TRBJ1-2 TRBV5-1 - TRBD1 CASSLGQGAGGYTF TGCGCCAGCAGCTTGGGGCAGGGGGCAGGTGGCTACACCTTC
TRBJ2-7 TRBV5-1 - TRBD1 CASSINRGPTYEQYF TGCGCCAGCAGCATTAACAGGGGCCCAACCTACGAGCAGTACTTC
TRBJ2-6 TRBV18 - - CASSQRGTDSGANVLTF TGTGCCAGCTCACAACGGGGGACAGACTCTGGGGCCAACGTCCTGACTTTC
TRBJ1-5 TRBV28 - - CASRREINQPQHF TGTGCCAGCAGGAGGGAGATTAATCAGCCCCAGCATTTT
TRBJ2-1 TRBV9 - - CASSVAQYSEQFF TGTGCCAGCAGCGTAGCTCAATACAGTGAGCAGTTCTTC
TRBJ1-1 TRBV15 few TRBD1 CATSRDRGRTEAFF TGTGCCACCAGCAGGGACAGGGGGCGGACTGAAGCTTTCTTT
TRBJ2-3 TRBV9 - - CASSVGGGRSTDTQYF TGTGCCAGCAGCGTAGGCGGTGGCCGGAGCACAGATACGCAGTATTTT
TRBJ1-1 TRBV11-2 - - CASSRMRDTEAFF TGTGCCAGCAGTCGAATGAGGGACACTGAAGCTTTCTTT
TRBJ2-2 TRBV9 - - CASSPPQQVGELFF TGTGCCAGCAGCCCCCCACAACAGGTCGGGGAGCTGTTTTTT
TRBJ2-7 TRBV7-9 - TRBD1 CASSPTGGIQYF TGTGCCAGCAGCCCGACAGGGGGAATACAGTACTTC
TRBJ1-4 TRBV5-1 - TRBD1 CASRNSTGIRDEKLFF TGCGCCAGCAGGAACTCGACAGGGATCCGCGATGAAAAACTGTTTTTT
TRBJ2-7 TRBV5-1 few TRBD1 CASSKAGGATYEQYF TGCGCCAGCAGCAAGGCAGGGGGTGCAACCTACGAGCAGTACTTC